Listed here are 32 T cell receptor beta chains from one sample, sequenced in a study of cytomegalovirus exposure and HLA in healthy donors. PCR used 60 Vbeta primers and 13 Jbeta primers. Data came from immunoSEQ multiplex PCR; TCRdb stores just in-frame clones and leaves some out. The sample lists roughly 150,000 clones, 70% to 80% seen once, with about 1.3% in the top ten. The source material was PBMCs. The receptor source for this set is a male donor in good health and CMV-seronegative.

V gene TRBV5-1 combines with J gene TRBJ2-3; TRBD2 matches 10 bases. CDR1 is SGHRS, CDR2 YFSETQ, per germline. CDR3 size: 17 residues. V lost 4 bases to trimming and J lost 0 bases; unmatched junction nucleotides: 8. The CDR3 protein is CASSPRGLADSTDTQYF. The CDR3 DNA is TGCGCCAGCAGCCCGAGAGGACTAGCGGATAGCACAGATACGCAGTATTTT.

The V gene is TRBV5-1, the J gene TRBJ2-5, with a possible D match to TRBD2 (5 bases). CDR3 length equals 14 residues. V lost 4 bases, J lost 2 bases, and 12 bases lay in between. Germline V gene data show CDR1 as SGHRS and CDR2 as YFSETQ. This CDR3 is CASSRVREQETQYF. The CDR3, as DNA: TGCGCCAGCAGCCGAGTGAGGGAACAAGAGACCCAGTACTTC.

This rearrangement joins TRBV5-1 to TRBJ2-5; TRBD2 matches 8 bases. The closer fit of TRBJ2-7 to the DNA end suggests the J call may be wrong. Per the germline V gene, CDR1 is SGHRS and CDR2 is YFSETQ. This CDR3 region has 14 residues. CDR3 loop: CASSSGSSRNEQYF. CDR3 DNA sequence: TGCGCCAGCAGCAGCGGGAGCAGCCGGAACGAGCAGTACTTC.

The chain carries TRBV7-9 and TRBJ1-4, with 8 bases identical to TRBD1. CDR1 is SEHNR, CDR2 FQNEAQ, per germline (reference sequence). J lost 4 bases, V lost 5 bases, and 6 bases had no gene match. The CDR3 covers 15 residues. The CDR3 is CASSPQTGDNEKLFF. CDR3 DNA sequence: TGTGCCAGCAGCCCCCAGACAGGGGATAATGAAAAACTGTTTTTT.

CDR3 residues: CASSIDTGSYEQYF. The CDR3 region has the DNA TGTGCCAGTAGTATAGATACAGGATCCTACGAGCAGTACTTC. The chain employs TRBV19 and TRBJ2-7, with TRBD1 as a possible D gene (5 bases). Germline V gene sequence: CDR1 LNHDA, CDR2 SQIVND (reference sequence). Between the trimmed V and J ends, which lost 0 bases and 1 base, there was a span of 7 bases. This CDR3 has 14 amino acids.

The chain combines TRBV6-5 with TRBJ2-7; the D gene is possibly TRBD2 (6 bases). Trimming took off 6 bases at V and 2 bases at J, with 17 bases between the two ends. There are 15 residues in the CDR3. Germline CDR1 and CDR2: MNHEY and SVGAGI. CDR3 DNA: TGTGCCAGCAGCCTCCATAGCGGAGCCCCCTACGAGCAGTACTTC. This encodes CASSLHSGAPYEQYF.

V and J are TRBV6-5 and TRBJ1-3; TRBD1 aligns across 11 bases. The junction had 6 bases not matched to a gene; V was cut back by 4 bases and J by 4 bases. The germline V gene encodes CDR1 MNHEY and CDR2 SVGAGI. This CDR3 is built from 16 residues. CDR3 DNA sequence: TGTGCCAGCAGTTTGTCGGACAGGGGGCCCGGAAACACCATATATTTT. Translation gives CASSLSDRGPGNTIYF.

This chain joins TRBV9 and TRBJ1-1; tentatively, D is TRBD1 (5 bases). From germline, CDR1 is SGDLS and CDR2 YYNGEE. This CDR3 has 13 amino acids. Trimming cost V 2 bases and J 6 bases, with 11 bases left between them. CDR3 DNA sequence: TGTGCCAGCAGCGTGCAAAGGGGATCTGAAGCTTTCTTT. This encodes CASSVQRGSEAFF.

This chain's CDR3 is CASSGSNRDTGELFF. Written as DNA, the CDR3 is TGTGCCAGCAGCGGTAGTAACAGGGACACCGGGGAGCTGTTTTTT. This chain joins TRBV28 and TRBJ2-2; D might be TRBD1 (6 bases). This CDR3 has 15 amino acids. Germline CDR1 is MDHEN and CDR2 is SYDVKM. Trimming left V 6 bases short and J 3 bases short, with 14 bases between.

The V and J genes are TRBV4-2 and TRBJ1-2; D might be TRBD1 (6 bases). The CDR3 spans 12 residues. V gave up 1 base and J gave up 7 bases, with 7 bases separating them. Looked up from germline, CDR1 is LGHNA and CDR2 is YNFKEQ. CDR3 region: CASSQGGGGYTF. The CDR3 coding sequence is TGTGCCAGCAGCCAAGGAGGGGGTGGCTACACCTTC.

The genes are TRBV29-1 and TRBJ2-3; no firm D call. Germline values: CDR1 SQVTM, CDR2 ANQGSEA. The CDR3 extends over 11 amino acids. V was trimmed by 7 bases and J by 8 bases, leaving 13 bases between them. CDR3 nucleotides: TGCAGCGCTTCCGCCTCGGGTACGCAGTATTTT. The encoded protein is CSASASGTQYF.

As concerns this clone: The junction and the germline gene differ at one end; a read error may be behind it. The chain combines TRBV7-7 with TRBJ2-2, with TRBD1 matching over 7 bases. This CDR3 contains 13 residues. CDR1 is SSHAT and CDR2 is FNYEAQ in the germline V gene (reference sequence). The CDR3 sequence is CASSQRGPGELFF. The CDR3 nucleotides are TGTGCTAGCAGCCAAAGGGGGCCCGGGGAGCTGTTTTTT.

This rearrangement joins TRBV29-1 to TRBJ2-2, with a weak D call TRBD2 (5 bases). From germline, CDR1 is SQVTM and CDR2 ANQGSEA. The CDR3 runs 13 residues. V was clipped by 6 bases and J by 5 bases, with 13 bases between them. The CDR3 here is CSVGLGGTGELFF. The CDR3 DNA reads as TGCAGCGTCGGACTTGGCGGTACCGGGGAGCTGTTTTTT.

J is TRBJ2-7 and V is TRBV29-1; TRBD1 agrees at 9 bases. The CDR3 covers 13 residues. Germline CDR1 and CDR2: SQVTM and ANQGSEA. The J segment lost 4 bases and the V segment lost 4 bases, leaving 5 bases of the junction unmatched. The CDR3 DNA is TGCAGCGTTGGCCGGACAGGGGAATACGAGCAGTACTTC. This translates into CSVGRTGEYEQYF.

This clone has just one count. The chain employs TRBV2 and TRBJ2-5, with TRBD2 matching over 8 bases. CDR1 is SNHLY and CDR2 is FYNNEI in the germline V gene. This CDR3 is built from 17 residues. Trimming cost V 5 bases and J 1 base; bases outside gene matches: 12. The CDR3 spells CASSRSRGGILQETQYF. CDR3 coding DNA: TGTGCCAGCAGTCGTTCTCGGGGGGGGATCCTCCAAGAGACCCAGTACTTC.

The chain is built from TRBV9 and TRBJ2-1; TRBD2 matches 7 bases. This CDR3 region has 13 residues. Trimming at V came to 3 bases and at J to 8 bases, leaving 5 bases not matched to a gene. Germline loops: CDR1 SGDLS, CDR2 YYNGEE. CDR3 nucleotides: TGTGCCAGCAGCGCCCTCACTAGCGATGAGCAGTTCTTC. Encoded protein: CASSALTSDEQFF.

The CDR3 DNA sequence: TGTGCCAGCAGCTCGCCGAGATCAGGTAACGAAGCTTTCTTT. Translating it yields CASSSPRSGNEAFF. The genes are TRBV7-9 and TRBJ1-1; D is unresolved. The CDR3 sequence is 14 residues long. The V gene lost 4 bases and the J gene lost 8 bases, with 17 bases spanning the gap. Germline CDR1 SEHNR, CDR2 FQNEAQ (reference sequence).

The chain links TRBV6-6 to TRBJ2-7, with D unclear. The length of the CDR3 is 12 residues. V lost 2 bases and J lost 4, with 6 bases in between. Germline CDR1 MNHNY, CDR2 SVGAGI (reference sequence). The CDR3 nucleotides are TGTGCCAGCAGTTACCTTTATTACGAGCAGTACTTC. Translating it yields CASSYLYYEQYF.

This chain joins TRBV5-1 and TRBJ2-7; D possibly corresponds to TRBD1 (6 bases). The ends were cut back, 4 bases at V and 6 bases at J, with 14 bases in the middle. The CDR3 loop spans 13 amino acids. CDR1 SGHRS and CDR2 YFSETQ come from the germline V gene. The CDR3 DNA is TGCGCCAGCAGCCTCATAACAGGGACCGAGCAGTACTTC. Translating it yields CASSLITGTEQYF.

This chain uses TRBV6-1 with TRBJ1-1; D unresolved. CDR1 and CDR2 from the germline V gene are MNHNS and SASEGT. The ends were cut back, 7 bases at V and 3 bases at J, with 15 bases in the middle. CDR3 size: 14 residues. CDR3 residues: CASNVGSADTEAFF. The CDR3 coding sequence is TGTGCCAGCAATGTTGGCTCCGCCGACACTGAAGCTTTCTTT.

This CDR3 reads CASSQNRANYGYTF. The CDR3 region has the DNA TGCGCCAGCAGCCAGAACAGGGCTAACTATGGCTACACCTTC. This chain links TRBV5-1 with TRBJ1-2; D is possibly TRBD1 (6 bases). The ends were cut back, 4 bases at V and 0 bases at J, with 10 bases in the middle. Germline values: CDR1 SGHRS, CDR2 YFSETQ. The CDR3 length is 14 residues.

The rearrangement uses TRBV7-6 and TRBJ2-7, with 7 positions matching TRBD1. The CDR3 has 15 amino acids. The V and J ends lost 3 bases and 3 bases, in that order; junction bases with no gene match: 8. Germline V lookup: CDR1 SGHVS, CDR2 FNYEAQ. The CDR3 DNA sequence: TGTGCCAGCAGCTTGCAATCACAGGGGTACTACGAGCAGTACTTC. Translated, it gives CASSLQSQGYYEQYF.

The V and J genes are TRBV9 and TRBJ2-7; 7 bases are shared with TRBD1. Germline CDR1 and CDR2: SGDLS and YYNGEE. The V gene end was trimmed by 0 bases and the J gene end by 0 bases; junction bases not matched to a gene: 3. The length of the CDR3 is 15 residues. In DNA, the CDR3 is TGTGCCAGCAGCGTAGAAGGGGACAGCTCCTACGAGCAGTACTTC. The encoded protein is CASSVEGDSSYEQYF.

This CDR3 reads CASSDRLAGSYNEQFF. CDR3 in DNA: TGTGCCAGCAGCGACCGACTAGCGGGGTCCTACAATGAGCAGTTCTTC. This sequence joins TRBV9 and TRBJ2-1; 11 positions agree with TRBD2. Germline CDR1 is SGDLS and CDR2 is YYNGEE. CDR3 length: 16 residues. Unmatched junction bases numbered 3, after V lost 3 bases and J lost 1 base.

This chain joins TRBV25-1 and TRBJ1-2; D is perhaps TRBD1 (5 bases). Germline loops: CDR1 MGHDK, CDR2 SYGVNS. CDR3 length equals 12 residues. Deletions cut 7 bases from V and 8 bases from J, with 14 bases between. Here the CDR3 reads CASIGHSVGYTF. The CDR3 DNA sequence: TGTGCCAGCATCGGACATTCAGTCGGCTACACCTTC.

V usage is TRBV14 and J usage is TRBJ1-1; D remains ambiguous. The V end was cut by 7 bases, the J end by 6 bases, with 12 bases between. The germline CDR1 and CDR2 sequences are SGHDN and FVKESK. The CDR3 spans 12 residues. The CDR3 DNA follows: TGTGCCAGCATCACGAGTCGGGCTGAAGCTTTCTTT. Encoded protein: CASITSRAEAFF. Full variable domain (outside the CDR3, taken from reference TRBV14 and TRBJ1-1): EAGVTQFPSHSVIEKGQTVTLRCDPISGHDNLYWYRRVMGKEIKFLLHFVKESKQDESGMPNNRFLAERTGGTYSTLKVQPAELEDSGVYFCASITSRAEAFFGQGTRLTVV.

The chain has TRBV5-8 and TRBJ1-1; D unresolved. The CDR3 has 15 amino acids. The germline V gene encodes CDR1 SGHTS and CDR2 YDEGEE. The germline V and J ends were trimmed by 0 bases and 4 bases, with 13 bases remaining between them. Here the CDR3 reads CASSLDHGPGTEAFF. CDR3 nucleotides: TGTGCCAGCAGCTTGGATCACGGCCCGGGCACTGAAGCTTTCTTT.

The chain carries TRBV6-1 and TRBJ1-2; 7 nucleotides align to TRBD1. J gave up 6 bases and V 4 bases, and 5 bases lay outside the gene matches. CDR3 length: 13 amino acids. Germline CDR1 MNHNS, CDR2 SASEGT. The CDR3 nucleotides are TGTGCCAGCAGTGGCCGGGACAGCAATGGCTACACCTTC. Amino acid sequence: CASSGRDSNGYTF.

The gene calls are TRBV9 and TRBJ2-4; D ambiguous. The CDR3 runs to 17 residues. Germline CDR1 is SGDLS and CDR2 is YYNGEE. The V and J ends lost 0 bases and 1 base respectively, with 14 bases between them. CDR3 loop: CASSVDSTANAKNIQYF. The CDR3 DNA reads TGTGCCAGCAGCGTAGATAGTACAGCCAACGCCAAAAACATTCAGTACTTC.

This clone turned up a few times. The chain has TRBV27 and TRBJ2-3, with D possibly being TRBD2 (6 bases). CDR3 length: 18 residues. The germline V gene has CDR1 MNHEY and CDR2 SMNVEV (reference sequence). V was pared by 5 bases and J by 1 base, with 22 bases between. As DNA, the CDR3 is TGTGCCAGCAGTATCCAGCGGGTCACGCGCCTACGCACAGATACGCAGTATTTT. Encoded protein: CASSIQRVTRLRTDTQYF.

The chain couples TRBV5-1 to TRBJ1-3; 8 nucleotides agree with TRBD1. J gave up 4 bases and V 3 bases, and 9 bases lay outside the gene matches. CDR3 length: 16 amino acids. CDR1 is SGHRS and CDR2 is YFSETQ in the germline V gene. CDR3 nucleotides: TGCGCCAGCAGCTGGGGGACAGGTCGAGTCGGAAACACCATATATTTT. The encoded protein is CASSWGTGRVGNTIYF. The entire variable domain, with the rest obtained from reference TRBV5-1 and TRBJ1-3, is as follows: KAGVTQTPRYLIKTRGQQVTLSCSPISGHRSVSWYQQTPGQGLQFLFEYFSETQRNKGNFPGRFSGRQFSNSRSEMNVSTLELGDSALYLCASSWGTGRVGNTIYFGEGSWLTVV.

The J gene is TRBJ2-1, the V gene TRBV10-3; 8 nucleotides align to TRBD2. This CDR3 comprises 16 residues. J gave up 4 bases and V 11 bases, and 16 bases lay outside the gene matches. CDR1 ENHRY and CDR2 SYGVKD come from the germline V gene. The CDR3 is CASSGSSRRDYNEQFF. CDR3 DNA sequence: TGTGCCTCAAGCGGGAGCAGCCGGCGGGATTACAATGAGCAGTTCTTC.